Described below is a single T cell receptor beta chain sequence and its context. The CDR3 has 15 amino acids. Per the germline V gene, CDR1 is LNHNV and CDR2 is YYDKDF (reference sequence). The V end lost 2 bases, the J end lost 7 bases, and 14 bases lay between the germline ends. The data were obtained in a study of tumor T cells in aggressive B-cell lymphoma. Assay: immunoSEQ multiplex PCR; the TCRdb copy retains only in-frame clones and omits some. The data hold approximately 10,000 clones, with 75% to 85% observed a single time. This chain connects TRBV15 to TRBJ2-2; maybe TRBD1 (5 bases). Sequencing was performed on tumor tissue. The clonotype originates from an adult with diffuse large B cell lymphoma. CDR3 sequence: CATSRPDSAVGELFF. DNA of the CDR3: TGTGCCACCAGCAGACCCGACAGCGCGGTCGGGGAGCTGTTTTTT.